The present entry profiles one TCR beta chain with its context. The antigen is not known. TCR alpha and TCR beta cDNA libraries with sample barcodes and UMIs came from 5'RACE using constant-segment primers. Via MiXCR, TCRdb re-called the 5' RACE reads, giving one row per CDR3 protein. The sample has 200,000 to 250,000 distinct CDR3 sequences, over 15% seen once. Between the trimmed V and J ends, which lost 6 bases and 4 bases, there was a span of 15 bases. From germline, CDR1 is LNHDA and CDR2 SQIVND (reference sequence). The CDR3 is made up of 15 amino acids. This record belongs to a study of T-cell memory formation after mild COVID-19. Whole-study results and caveats: Contracting clones from day 15 to 85 showed balanced CD4/CD8; later expanders favored CD4+. Pre-infection memory already had some responding clones, implying cross-reactive memory joined. Chiefly within CM and EM were the contracting CD4+ clones; CD8+ ones were within EMRA.

The clonotype originates from an adult woman who had mild COVID-19 (a few samples of this study predate the infection). Cell type and time point are not known. The chain uses TRBV19 and TRBJ2-2; the D gene is possibly TRBD2 (5 bases). The sequencing sample was made of PBMCs or a T cell subset sorted from them (not recorded which). In nucleotides, the CDR3 is TGTGCCAGTAGCCGCGGCGGACTGTCCACCGGGGAGCTGTTTTTT. Protein sequence: CASSRGGLSTGELFF.